The 3 T cell receptor beta chains below all came from one sample that was sequenced in a study of blood T cell repertoires in COVID-19 (dated by TCRdb to the early 2020s). Preparation of the library involved the immunoSEQ multiplex PCR assay. Imported from immuneACCESS, the table was reduced by TCRdb to in-frame sequences with V and J called. These copies leave out some clones; in studies compared against another copy, an unresolved V gene accounts for under half, and the cause of the remainder is not known. Within this sample are roughly 190,000 clones, with 80% to 90% of them counted one time only. The top ten clonotypes cover around 1.1% of the sample. What was sequenced was peripheral blood. The receptor source for this set is a man aged 25-45 years with acute or convalescent COVID-19.

V gene TRBV9 combines with J gene TRBJ1-2; no firm D call. Trimming pared 5 bases from V and 8 bases from J, leaving 25 bases between. Germline CDR1 reads SGDLS; CDR2 reads YYNGEE. This CDR3 has 16 amino acids. The CDR3 bases are TGTGCCAGCAGTTCAACGTCCGGGATCCAAATTCAGGGCTACACCTTC. Translated: CASSSTSGIQIQGYTF.

This chain joins TRBV30 and TRBJ1-1, with a tentative D call TRBD1 (6 bases). The germline V and J ends were trimmed by 3 bases and 2 bases, with 10 bases remaining between them. CDR1 and CDR2 (germline): GTSNPN, SVGIG (reference sequence). The CDR3 is 13 amino acids. As DNA, the CDR3 is TGTGCCTGGAGCTTACAGGGCAACACTGAAGCTTTCTTT. Amino acid sequence: CAWSLQGNTEAFF.

The genes are TRBV21-1 and TRBJ2-7; the D segment call TRBD2 is taken from the table without a DNA check. TRBV21-1 represents a pseudogene. This CDR3 contains 17 residues. The CDR3 spells CASTSSFGPRGSYEQYF. In nucleotides, the CDR3 is TGTGCCAGCACATCGTCGTTCGGGCCAAGAGGGTCCTACGAGCAGTACTTC.